This TCR beta chain was identified during a study of T cell repertoires in cytomegalovirus infection. Study in general: CMV epitopes used comprised recently identified HLA-C-restricted ones and well-studied HLA-B-restricted ones. CMV infection together with matching HLA type was indicated by public TCR beta signatures. Findings and caveats of the study: People with CMV and the relevant HLA were identified by cumulative public TCR beta family frequency. Predominance within the ex vivo response was attributable to HLA-C-restricted CMV-specific TCR beta clonotypes.

As concerns this clonotype: Its antigen is as yet unknown.

One entry per CDR3 protein, called by TCRdb with MiXCR from the reads. The sample contains roughly 920,000 distinct CDR3 sequences, roughly 30% of which appear only once. Per germline, CDR1 ENHRY and CDR2 SYGVKD. The CDR3 length is 14 residues. V lost 2 bases and J 11 bases, leaving 17 bases between the germline ends. The material was cultured CD8+ T cells from PBMCs, obtained from culture after CMV antigen stimulation. This TCR was sampled from a human donor in good health (CMV status not recorded). Some clones in this sample may be carry-over from other donors' samples. This chain uses TRBV10-3 with TRBJ2-3; D is ambiguous. CDR3 residues: CAISEPDLLSKQYF. Written as DNA, the CDR3 is TGTGCCATCAGTGAGCCCGATTTGTTGTCAAAGCAGTATTTT.